A selection of T cell receptor beta chains follows, all from one sample in a study of blood T cell repertoires in COVID-19. Only in-frame clones appear in the TCRdb table, and some are missing; sequencing was by immunoSEQ multiplex PCR. Of around 170,000 clones listed, around 83% were seen once; the top ten hold approximately 8%. The sequenced sample was peripheral blood. These receptors were obtained from a woman between 65 and 79 years old with COVID-19, enrolled during active disease. The CDR3 runs from the conserved cysteine through the conserved F or W. Fields, in order: V gene, J gene, D gene, clone size, CDR3 protein, CDR3 DNA. A D gene is named only where the DNA matches it firmly. Rows may omit the clone size; those that give it use once, few, many or a size class.

TRBV7-2	TRBJ2-7	TRBD2	.	CASSPDGTSGRYEQYF	TGTGCCAGCAGCCCAGACGGGACTAGCGGGAGGTACGAGCAGTACTTC
TRBV29-1	TRBJ2-1	TRBD2	few	CSVGRGLASGRGSEQFF	TGCAGCGTCGGGCGGGGTTTGGCTAGCGGGAGGGGTAGTGAGCAGTTCTTC
TRBV28	TRBJ1-2	.	.	CASSRWGPANYGYTF	TGTGCCAGCAGTCGGTGGGGGCCAGCTAACTATGGCTACACCTTC
TRBV2	TRBJ2-5	.	.	CASDGSGETQYF	TGTGCCAGCGATGGAAGCGGGGAGACCCAGTACTTC
TRBV3-1/TRBV3-2	TRBJ1-2	.	few	CASSLGYGYTF	TGTGCCAGCAGCCTCGGCTATGGCTACACCTTC
TRBV28	TRBJ1-1	.	.	CASNPPLGGGFTEAFF	TGTGCCAGCAACCCCCCATTGGGGGGAGGTTTCACTGAAGCTTTCTTT
TRBV7-2	TRBJ2-1	.	.	CASSPDAGRARSYNEQFF	TGTGCCAGCAGCCCCGACGCTGGGCGAGCCCGCTCCTACAATGAGCAGTTCTTC
TRBV11-2	TRBJ1-1	.	.	CASSLTDKGTEAFF	TGTGCCAGCAGCCTAACGGACAAAGGCACTGAAGCTTTCTTT
TRBV19	TRBJ2-7	.	.	CASSPRGLLPYEQYF	TGTGCCAGTAGTCCCCGGGGACTCTTACCCTACGAGCAGTACTTC
TRBV7-9	TRBJ1-2	.	.	CASSFDAPSSFGYTF	TGTGCCAGCAGCTTCGATGCCCCATCGAGTTTTGGCTACACCTTC
TRBV28	TRBJ2-1	TRBD2	.	CASKDRELAGGSDNEQFF	TGTGCCAGCAAGGACAGGGAACTAGCGGGAGGGTCGGACAATGAGCAGTTCTTC
TRBV7-2	TRBJ2-3	TRBD2	.	CASSLGLAGQDTQYF	TGTGCCAGCAGCCTGGGACTAGCGGGACAGGATACGCAGTATTTT
TRBV7-2	TRBJ2-1	TRBD2	.	CASSSLGTSGFNEQFF	TGTGCCAGCAGCTCCCTCGGGACTAGCGGGTTCAATGAGCAGTTCTTC
TRBV11-3	TRBJ2-2	.	few	CASSHRGRDNTGELFF	TGTGCCAGCAGCCACCGAGGCAGGGATAACACCGGGGAGCTGTTTTTT
TRBV5-1	TRBJ2-1	TRBD2	.	CASSFLAGVGEQFF	TGCGCCAGCAGCTTCCTAGCGGGAGTGGGAGAGCAGTTCTTC
TRBV19	TRBJ2-7	TRBD2	.	CASSRFRTSDAYEQYF	TGTGCCAGTAGTAGATTTCGGACTAGCGACGCATACGAGCAGTACTTC
TRBV9	TRBJ1-4	.	.	CASSRRGQNNEKLFF	TGTGCCAGCAGTCGTAGAGGACAGAATAATGAAAAACTGTTTTTT
TRBV28	TRBJ2-3	.	.	CASSLGGAAASTDTQYF	TGTGCCAGCAGTTTAGGGGGGGCTGCGGCCTCCACAGATACGCAGTATTTT
TRBV24-1	TRBJ2-5	.	.	CATSDSPGRGGSETQYF	TGTGCCACCAGTGATTCCCCGGGCAGGGGTGGTTCGGAGACCCAGTACTTC
TRBV7-9	TRBJ1-1	.	.	CASSPKDTNTEAFF	TGTGCCAGCAGCCCTAAAGACACGAACACTGAAGCTTTCTTT
TRBV27	TRBJ2-7	TRBD2	.	CASSGPPVGGSDEQYF	TGTGCCAGCTCCGGTCCCCCGGTTGGCGGGAGTGACGAGCAGTACTTC
TRBV5-4	TRBJ2-1	TRBD2	.	CASSSRLAGHLNEQFF	TGTGCCAGCAGCTCCCGACTAGCGGGCCATTTAAATGAGCAGTTCTTC
TRBV5-5	TRBJ2-2	TRBD2	once	CASSLLAGDNTGELFF	TGTGCCAGCAGCTTGCTAGCGGGAGACAACACCGGGGAGCTGTTTTTT
TRBV28	TRBJ1-2	TRBD1	.	CASSFQGVRRYTF	TGTGCCAGCAGTTTCCAGGGGGTTCGGCGCTACACCTTC
TRBV24-1	TRBJ1-6	TRBD1	many	CATSGTGNSPLHF	TGTGCCACCAGTGGGACAGGTAATTCACCCCTCCACTTT
TRBV19	TRBJ2-1	TRBD2	.	CASSFSGGSSYNEQFF	TGTGCCAGTAGTTTTAGCGGGGGGAGCTCCTACAATGAGCAGTTCTTC
TRBV28	TRBJ1-1	.	.	CASTTSQGYTEAFF	TGTGCCAGCACTACTTCCCAGGGTTACACTGAAGCTTTCTTT